Listed below are T cell receptor beta chains from one sample, sequenced in a study of regulatory T cells in long-lasting Graves disease. TCRdb reprocessed the multiplex PCR reads with MiXCR, giving one entry per CDR3 protein. The sample contains hundreds of thousands of distinct CDR3 sequences, 15% to 20% of which appear only once. These data also formed part of another study, on T cells in Graves' hyperthyroidism and ophthalmopathy.

The sample here was peripheral blood mononuclear cells (PBMCs), taken at new diagnosis, from a patient treated with antithyroid drugs. The receptor source for this set is a woman aged 25 to 39 with Graves disease. The CDR3 runs from the conserved cysteine through the conserved F or W. Fields, in order: J gene, clone size, V gene, D gene, CDR3 DNA, CDR3 protein. A D gene is named only where the DNA matches it firmly. Size values are once, few and many counts, or a class for expanded clones, and some rows have none.

>TRBJ2-2|NA|TRBV19|NA
TGTGCCAGTAGTATACAGAACACCGGGGAGCTGTTTTTT
CASSIQNTGELFF
>TRBJ1-1|NA|TRBV9|NA
TGTGCCAGCAGCGTAGGATATGCGGCTGAAGCTTTCTTT
CASSVGYAAEAFF
>TRBJ1-2|many|TRBV12-3/TRBV12-4|NA
TGTGCCAGCAACAAACATCAAGGGACTAACTATGGCTACACCTTC
CASNKHQGTNYGYTF
>TRBJ2-7|few|TRBV7-3|NA
TGTGCCAGCAGCTCTGGGGCACAGGGCGGCGAGCAGTACTTC
CASSSGAQGGEQYF
>TRBJ1-5|many|TRBV12-3/TRBV12-4|NA
TGTGCCAGCAGTCCTCCGGGACCTAGCAATCAGCCCCAGCATTTT
CASSPPGPSNQPQHF
>TRBJ2-1|many|TRBV12-3/TRBV12-4|NA
TGTGCCAGCAGTCAAGGGGGACACGGTATCTACAATGAGCAGTTCTTC
CASSQGGHGIYNEQFF
>TRBJ1-2|many|TRBV2|NA
TGTGCCAGCAGCGCTACACCCTATGGCTACACCTTC
CASSATPYGYTF
>TRBJ2-2|many|TRBV28|NA
TGTGCCAGCAGCCCCGGGACTAACACCGGGGAGCTGTTTTTT
CASSPGTNTGELFF
>TRBJ2-3|few|TRBV20-1|NA
TGCAGTGCTAGCTGGGGCCAAGATACGCAGTATTTT
CSASWGQDTQYF
>TRBJ2-2|many|TRBV27|NA
TGTGCCAGCAGTTTCCTGGCCGGGGAGCTGTTTTTT
CASSFLAGELFF
>TRBJ2-1|few|TRBV19|NA
TGTGCCCGTAGTATAAACGGAGGCTACAATGAGCAGTTCTTC
CARSINGGYNEQFF
>TRBJ2-1|few|TRBV7-9|NA
TGTGCCAGCAGCTTATCCGGCCCACCCTCTATGAATGAGCAGTTCTTC
CASSLSGPPSMNEQFF
>TRBJ1-1|few|TRBV30|NA
TGTGCCTGGAGCGCGGACAGGAACACTGAAGCTTTCTTT
CAWSADRNTEAFF
>TRBJ2-7|many|TRBV7-2|TRBD2
TGTGCCAGCAGCTTAATCAGGGCGGGAGGGCCCTACGAGCAGTACTTC
CASSLIRAGGPYEQYF
>TRBJ1-1|many|TRBV10-2|NA
TGCGCCAGCAGTGAAAACCAGGGAAACACTGAAGCTTTCTTT
CASSENQGNTEAFF
>TRBJ2-3|many|TRBV20-1|TRBD1
TGCAGTGCTGGGTGGGGGACAGGGAGAAACACAGATACGCAGTATTTT
CSAGWGTGRNTDTQYF
>TRBJ2-7|NA|TRBV27|NA
TGTGCCAGCAGTCCGCAGTATCTTACCTACGAGCAGTACTTC
CASSPQYLTYEQYF
>TRBJ1-4|few|TRBV5-1|NA
TGCGCCAGCAGCTCCCTAGGGCAGCGGAATGAAAAACTGTTTTTT
CASSSLGQRNEKLFF
>TRBJ1-4|NA|TRBV28|NA
TGTGCCAGCAGTTTATCGGGGGGTTCTAATGAAAAACTGTTTTTT
CASSLSGGSNEKLFF
>TRBJ2-1|many|TRBV11-2|NA
TGTGCCAGCAGCTTAGTGACAGGTCCGTACAATGAGCAGTTCTTC
CASSLVTGPYNEQFF
>TRBJ1-5|NA|TRBV20-1|TRBD1
TGCAGTGCTAGCCCGACAGGGAGGAATCAGCCCCAGCATTTT
CSASPTGRNQPQHF
>TRBJ2-4|NA|TRBV30|TRBD2
TGTGCCTGGGGACTAGCGGGAGTCGTTCAGTACTTC
CAWGLAGVVQYF
>TRBJ2-3|NA|TRBV27|TRBD2
TGTGCCAGCAGACCCACTAGCGGGTTAAGCACAGATACGCAGTATTTT
CASRPTSGLSTDTQYF
>TRBJ1-1|NA|TRBV6-1|NA
TGTGCCAGTCAGGTTAACACTGAAGCTTTCTTT
CASQVNTEAFF
>TRBJ1-5|many|TRBV2|NA
TGTGCCAGCAGTCGTGACTCTGGCAATCAGCCCCAGCATTTT
CASSRDSGNQPQHF
>TRBJ1-5|many|TRBV19|NA
TGTGCCAGTACAGGGATAAGCAATCAGCCCCAGCATTTT
CASTGISNQPQHF
>TRBJ1-5|few|TRBV7-8|NA
TGTGCCAGCAGCTTAAGCCCGGGCAATCAGCCCCAGCATTTT
CASSLSPGNQPQHF
>TRBJ1-6|many|TRBV28|TRBD1
TGTGCCAGCGGTCACAGGGGGCGCTGGGATTCACCCCTCCACTTT
CASGHRGRWDSPLHF
>TRBJ2-7|many|TRBV12-3/TRBV12-4|NA
TGTGCCAGCAGTCGCCATGGGCCAGACTACGAGCAGTACTTC
CASSRHGPDYEQYF
>TRBJ1-2|many|TRBV28|TRBD1
TGTGCCAGCAGTGGCTTCTCGGGACAGGGGTTCGGCTACACCTTC
CASSGFSGQGFGYTF
>TRBJ1-3|NA|TRBV28|NA
TGTGCCAGCAGTGCCAGGGTGAACTCTGGAAACACCATATATTTT
CASSARVNSGNTIYF
>TRBJ2-1|few|TRBV7-8|NA
TGTGCCAGCAGCTCACTCCGAAAAGCGCCGTCCTCCTACAATGAGCAGTTCTTC
CASSSLRKAPSSYNEQFF